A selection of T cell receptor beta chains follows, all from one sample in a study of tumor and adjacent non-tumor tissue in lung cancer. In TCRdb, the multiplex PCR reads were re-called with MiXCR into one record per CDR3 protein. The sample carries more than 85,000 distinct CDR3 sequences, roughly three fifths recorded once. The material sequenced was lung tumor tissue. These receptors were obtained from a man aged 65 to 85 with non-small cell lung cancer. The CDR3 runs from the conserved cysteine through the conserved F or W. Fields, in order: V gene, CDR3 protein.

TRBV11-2 CASSSRTTTRSDTQYF
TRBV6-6 CASSFGTRNEQYF
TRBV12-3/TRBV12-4 CASSPLGGSCGYTF
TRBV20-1 CSARLAGGSRYDQYF
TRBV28 CANSLIRDRVSYVQYF
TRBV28 CARSIRSNEQYF
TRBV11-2 CASSLVSGNSYEQYF
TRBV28 CASRPDPNRKAFF
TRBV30 CAWTTVRKLDEQYF
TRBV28 CACSVIGQVTDRQYF
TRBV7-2 CASSLDRGGDQYF
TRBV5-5 CVSSFWDSYNEQFF
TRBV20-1 CSGTPTSGGGGGELFF
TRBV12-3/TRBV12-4 CASSPEVWRAPFHF
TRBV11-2 CASSLSRGGTGELFF
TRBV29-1 CSVRDRGENSSLRF
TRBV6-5 CASSRTVNTEAFF
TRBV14 CASSLHREAFF
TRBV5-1 CASSLAGRDWNEQYF
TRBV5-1 CASTGQETQCF